Following are 18 T cell receptor beta chains from one sample sequenced in a study of technical replicates of blood from several donors. Data came from immunoSEQ multiplex PCR; TCRdb stores just in-frame clones and leaves some out. This table holds tens of thousands of clones, approximately 92% found once. Material: T cells isolated from PBMCs. Receptor source: a human donor in good health.

The V gene is TRBV5-8, the J gene TRBJ2-3; 8 bases are a match to TRBD1. J was trimmed by 7 bases and V by 2 bases; bases with no gene match: 15. The CDR3 spans 17 residues. Germline lookup yields CDR1 SGHTS and CDR2 YDEGEE. CDR3 in amino acids: CASSFPSSGTGGHTQYF. The CDR3 DNA sequence: TGTGCCAGCAGCTTTCCATCATCCGGGACAGGAGGCCATACGCAGTATTTT.

In DNA form, the CDR3 reads TGTGCCAGCAGTGAGGACTCAATACACTACAATGAGCAGTTCTTC. Protein: CASSEDSIHYNEQFF. The gene calls are TRBV25-1 and TRBJ2-1; perhaps TRBD2 as D (5 bases). The V end was cut by 3 bases, the J end by 3 bases, with 12 bases between. There are 15 residues in the CDR3. In germline, CDR1 is MGHDK, CDR2 SYGVNS.

The V call is TRBV18, the J call TRBJ2-1, with TRBD2 matching 12 bases. CDR1 is KGHSH, CDR2 LQKENI, per germline. The J segment lost 9 bases and the V segment lost 6 bases, leaving 6 bases of the junction unmatched. This CDR3 contains 14 residues. Here the CDR3 DNA reads TGTGCCAGCTCGTCGACTAGCGGGAGTATTGAGCAGTTCTTC. This translates into CASSSTSGSIEQFF.

The chain joins TRBV30 to TRBJ2-1, with a weak D call TRBD1 (7 bases). Germline assignment: CDR1 GTSNPN and CDR2 SVGIG (reference sequence). The CDR3 spans 13 residues. Trimming cost V 3 bases and J 9 bases, with 15 bases left between them. The CDR3: CAWRTFQGGEQFF. The CDR3 coding sequence is TGTGCCTGGAGGACCTTCCAGGGGGGTGAGCAGTTCTTC.

V and J are TRBV28 and TRBJ2-1; D unresolved. V lost 7 bases and J 7 bases, leaving 20 bases between the germline ends. CDR3 length equals 15 residues. Looked up from germline, CDR1 is MDHEN and CDR2 is SYDVKM. CDR3 sequence (DNA): TGTGCCAGCACCGCGCCCGAAAAAAGTTGGAATGAGCAGTTCTTC. It codes for CASTAPEKSWNEQFF.

The chain joins TRBV10-3 to TRBJ2-3; 7 bases fit TRBD1. Trimming cost V 5 bases and J 2 bases; bases outside gene matches: 4. Germline V gives CDR1 ENHRY, CDR2 SYGVKD. The CDR3 extends over 14 amino acids. The CDR3: CAISPGQYTDTQYF. DNA for the CDR3: TGTGCCATCAGTCCGGGACAGTACACAGATACGCAGTATTTT.

With respect to this clone: Different DNA sequences within this sample yield the same CDR3. This chain joins TRBV28 and TRBJ2-7; the D is unclear. The CDR3 extends over 11 amino acids. The germline V gene encodes CDR1 MDHEN and CDR2 SYDVKM. V gave up 3 bases and J gave up 3 bases, with 3 bases separating them. DNA of the CDR3: TGTGCCAGCAGTTTTATCTACGAGCAGTACTTC. It yields the protein CASSFIYEQYF.

This chain uses TRBV20-1 with TRBJ1-1; D remains ambiguous. CDR1 DFQATT and CDR2 SNEGSKA come from the germline V gene (reference sequence). The CDR3 extends over 11 amino acids. The V gene lost 0 bases and the J gene lost 9 bases, with 8 bases spanning the gap. The chain's CDR3 is CSARDHPKAFF. The CDR3 region has the DNA TGCAGTGCTAGAGATCATCCTAAAGCTTTCTTT.

This clone was seen a handful of times. The rearrangement uses TRBV2 and TRBJ1-1, with unresolved D. Per the germline V gene, CDR1 is SNHLY and CDR2 is FYNNEI. V lost 6 bases and J lost 1, with 9 bases in between. This CDR3 region has 13 residues. CDR3 region: CASSRPGNTEAFF. CDR3 DNA sequence: TGTGCCAGCAGCCGGCCGGGGAACACTGAAGCTTTCTTT.

The V call is TRBV4-1, the J call TRBJ2-1; 7 bases map to TRBD1. The germline gives CDR1 MGHRA, CDR2 YSYEKL. This CDR3 region has 15 residues. The V segment lost 5 bases and the J segment 5 bases; nucleotides outside the gene matches: 9. The CDR3 loop reads CASSTRSTGNNEQFF. In DNA form, the CDR3 reads TGCGCCAGCAGCACGAGATCGACAGGGAACAATGAGCAGTTCTTC.

This chain uses TRBV6-5 with TRBJ2-7, with TRBD1 matching over 8 bases. Per the germline V gene, CDR1 is MNHEY and CDR2 is SVGAGI. The CDR3 extends over 12 amino acids. V was pared by 6 bases and J by 5 bases, with 3 bases of the junction left unmatched. The CDR3 DNA reads as TGTGCCAGCAGGCAGGGGGCCGACGAGCAGTACTTC. Translating gives CASRQGADEQYF.

The rearrangement uses TRBV5-4 and TRBJ1-2; D not certain. This CDR3 spans 14 amino acids. CDR1 SGHNT and CDR2 YYREEE come from the germline V gene (reference sequence). Trimming stripped 0 bases from V and 0 bases from J, with 6 bases between. In nucleotides, the CDR3 is TGTGCCAGCAGCTTGGGCGGAGCTAACTATGGCTACACCTTC. Translation gives CASSLGGANYGYTF.

This rearrangement joins TRBV11-3 to TRBJ1-3; no reliable D call. Germline loops: CDR1 SGHNT, CDR2 YENEEA. This CDR3 is built from 14 residues. The ends were cut back, 4 bases at V and 0 bases at J, with 7 bases in the middle. The CDR3 protein is CASSSTGSGNTIYF. Here the CDR3 DNA reads TGTGCCAGCAGCTCCACGGGCTCTGGAAACACCATATATTTT.

The chain couples TRBV9 to TRBJ1-4; no definite D call. Germline-derived CDR1 and CDR2 are SGDLS and YYNGEE. The CDR3 spans 15 residues. The germline V and J ends were trimmed by 7 bases and 7 bases, with 20 bases remaining between them. CDR3 residues: CASCREGNFPEKLFF. The CDR3 DNA sequence: TGTGCCAGCTGCCGGGAGGGTAATTTCCCTGAAAAACTGTTTTTT.

This clone was recorded once. The rearrangement links TRBV9 to TRBJ1-5, with 7 bases that match TRBD1. Germline CDR1 SGDLS, CDR2 YYNGEE. Losses at the gene ends were 3 bases for V and 7 bases for J; bases not matched to a gene: 7. This CDR3 has 14 amino acids. For the CDR3, the DNA is TGTGCCAGCAGCGCACAGGGGTTGGGACAGCCCCAGCATTTT. This translates into CASSAQGLGQPQHF.

J is TRBJ1-2 and V is TRBV7-3; 8 bases are a match to TRBD1. Germline V CDR1 and CDR2: SGHTA, FQGTGA. The length of the CDR3 is 13 residues. The V gene end was trimmed by 5 bases and the J gene end by 7 bases; junction bases not matched to a gene: 6. CDR3 coding DNA: TGTGCCAGCAGCCCAACAGGGGGTAGTGGCTACACCTTC. Amino acid sequence: CASSPTGGSGYTF.

The rearrangement links TRBV7-9 to TRBJ2-7; 8 bases map to TRBD1. The CDR3 covers 15 residues. Trimming at V came to 4 bases and at J to 0 bases, leaving 5 bases not matched to a gene. Looked up from germline, CDR1 is SEHNR and CDR2 is FQNEAQ (reference sequence). CDR3 loop: CASSSDREISYEQYF. As DNA, the CDR3 is TGTGCCAGCAGCTCGGACAGGGAAATCTCCTACGAGCAGTACTTC.

CDR3 loop: CASSENRVGEQYF. CDR3 in DNA: TGTGCCAGCAGTGAAAACAGGGTCGGTGAGCAGTACTTC. The chain uses TRBV2 and TRBJ2-7, with D perhaps TRBD1 (6 bases). The germline V gene has CDR1 SNHLY and CDR2 FYNNEI. V lost 2 bases and J lost 7, with 12 bases in between. CDR3 length equals 13 residues. The variable domain in full, completed from reference TRBV2 and TRBJ2-7, reads EPEVTQTPSHQVTQMGQEVILRCVPISNHLYFYWYRQILGQKVEFLVSFYNNEISEKSEIFDDQFSVERPDGSNFTLKIRSTKLEDSAMYFCASSENRVGEQYFGPGTRLTVT.